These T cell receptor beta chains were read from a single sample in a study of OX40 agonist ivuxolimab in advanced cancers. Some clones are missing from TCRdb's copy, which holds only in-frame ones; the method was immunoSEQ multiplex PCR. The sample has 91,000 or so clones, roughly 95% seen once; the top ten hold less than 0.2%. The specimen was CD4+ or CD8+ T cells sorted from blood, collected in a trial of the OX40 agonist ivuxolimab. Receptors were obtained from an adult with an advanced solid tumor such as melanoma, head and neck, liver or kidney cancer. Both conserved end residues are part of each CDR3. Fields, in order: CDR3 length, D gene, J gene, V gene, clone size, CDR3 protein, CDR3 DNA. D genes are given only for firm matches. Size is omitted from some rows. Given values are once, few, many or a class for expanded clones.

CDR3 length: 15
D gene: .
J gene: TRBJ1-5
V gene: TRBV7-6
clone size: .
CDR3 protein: CASSLESRGNQPQHF
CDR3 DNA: TGTGCCAGCAGCTTAGAGAGCCGGGGAAATCAGCCCCAGCATTTT

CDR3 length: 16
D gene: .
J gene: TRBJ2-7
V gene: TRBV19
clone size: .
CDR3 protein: CASSIRTGTTSYEQYF
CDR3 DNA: TGTGCCAGTAGTATTAGGACCGGGACAACATCCTACGAGCAGTACTTC

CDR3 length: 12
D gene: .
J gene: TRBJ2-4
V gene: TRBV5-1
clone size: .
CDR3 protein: CASSLGANIQYF
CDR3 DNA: TGCGCCAGCAGCTTGGGGGCGAACATTCAGTACTTC

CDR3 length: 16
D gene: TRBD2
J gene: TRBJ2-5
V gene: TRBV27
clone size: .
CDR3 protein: CASSPLSQRERETQYF
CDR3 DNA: TGTGCCAGCAGTCCTCTGAGCCAGCGGGAACGCGAGACCCAGTACTTC

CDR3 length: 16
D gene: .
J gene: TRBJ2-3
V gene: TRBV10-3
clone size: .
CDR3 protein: CAISESVTGVTITQYF
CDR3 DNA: TGTGCCATCAGTGAGTCTGTGACTGGGGTGACAATCACGCAGTATTTT

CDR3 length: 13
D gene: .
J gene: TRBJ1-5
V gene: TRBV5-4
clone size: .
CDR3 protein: CASSWEANQPQHF
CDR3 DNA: TGTGCCAGCAGCTGGGAGGCAAATCAGCCCCAGCATTTT

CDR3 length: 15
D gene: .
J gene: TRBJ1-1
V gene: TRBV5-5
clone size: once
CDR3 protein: CASKSGDVRYTEAFF
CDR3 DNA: TGTGCCAGCAAGTCGGGGGATGTAAGGTACACTGAAGCTTTCTTT

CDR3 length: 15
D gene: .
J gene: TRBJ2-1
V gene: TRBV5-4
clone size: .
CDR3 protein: CASSLGGSSYNEQFF
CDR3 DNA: TGTGCCAGCAGCTTGGGGGGCAGCTCCTACAATGAGCAGTTCTTC

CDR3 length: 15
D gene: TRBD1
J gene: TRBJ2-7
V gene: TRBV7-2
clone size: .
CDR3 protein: CASSDIGQGGYEQYF
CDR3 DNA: TGTGCCAGCAGCGATATCGGACAGGGAGGCTACGAGCAGTACTTC

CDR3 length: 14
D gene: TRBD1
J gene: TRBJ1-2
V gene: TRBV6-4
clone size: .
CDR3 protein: CASSDSDRATGYTF
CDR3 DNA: TGTGCCAGCAGTGACTCCGACAGGGCCACAGGCTACACCTTC